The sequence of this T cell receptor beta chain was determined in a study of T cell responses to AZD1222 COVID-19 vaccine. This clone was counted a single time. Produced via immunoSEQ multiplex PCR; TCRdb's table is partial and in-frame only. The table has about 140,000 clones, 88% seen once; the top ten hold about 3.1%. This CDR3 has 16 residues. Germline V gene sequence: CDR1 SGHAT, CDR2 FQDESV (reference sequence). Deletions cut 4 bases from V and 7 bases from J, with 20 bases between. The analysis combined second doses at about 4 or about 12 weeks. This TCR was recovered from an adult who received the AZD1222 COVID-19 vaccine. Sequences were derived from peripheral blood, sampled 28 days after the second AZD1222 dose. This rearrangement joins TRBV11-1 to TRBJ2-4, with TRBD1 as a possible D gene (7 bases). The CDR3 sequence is CASSSLLDREENIQYF. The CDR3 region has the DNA TGTGCCAGCAGCTCGCTACTAGACAGGGAGGAGAACATTCAGTACTTC.